These 13 T cell receptor beta chains were all obtained from the same sample, sequenced in a study of blood T cell repertoires in COVID-19. The method was immunoSEQ multiplex PCR; TCRdb's version includes in-frame clones alone and lacks a portion of them. Of about 200,000 clones listed, 80% were seen once; the top ten hold around 6%. The sample consisted of peripheral blood. The receptors originated from a woman between 70 and 85 years old with acute or convalescent COVID-19.

The chain combines TRBV28 with TRBJ1-4; D uncertain. CDR3 size: 16 residues. The germline V and J ends were trimmed by 2 bases and 0 bases, with 10 bases remaining between them. The germline V gene encodes CDR1 MDHEN and CDR2 SYDVKM. The CDR3 DNA reads as TGTGCCAGCAGTTTAGCACAGCCTGCAACTAATGAAAAACTGTTTTTT. It codes for CASSLAQPATNEKLFF.

The chain links TRBV5-5 to TRBJ2-7; perhaps TRBD2 as D (5 bases). The CDR3 has 13 amino acids. V dropped 2 bases and J dropped 3 bases, with 9 bases sitting between them. The V gene's germline CDR1 is SGHKS and CDR2 YYEKEE (reference sequence). CDR3 residues: CASSFEGYYEQYF. CDR3 sequence (DNA): TGTGCCAGCAGCTTTGAGGGTTACTACGAGCAGTACTTC.

The CDR3 is CASSEVGQLEQPQHF. The DNA for the CDR3 is TGTGCCAGCAGTGAAGTAGGACAGCTCGAGCAGCCCCAGCATTTT. V is TRBV6-1 and J is TRBJ1-5, with a tentative D call TRBD1 (6 bases). The CDR3 is made up of 15 amino acids. The V end lost 1 base, the J end lost 7 bases, and 14 bases lay between the germline ends. Germline assignment: CDR1 MNHNS and CDR2 SASEGT.

The chain recombines TRBV27 with TRBJ2-5; 10 positions match TRBD2. The CDR3 has 15 residues. The V gene's germline CDR1 is MNHEY and CDR2 SMNVEV (reference sequence). J was trimmed by 2 bases and V by 5 bases; bases with no gene match: 5. CDR3 DNA: TGTGCCAGCAGTATGTTTAGCGGGGGGCAAGAGACCCAGTACTTC. Its protein is CASSMFSGGQETQYF.

The DNA for the CDR3 is TGTGCCAGCAGTTACTCCCGGAGTAGCCGGGAGACCCAGTACTTC. Its protein product is CASSYSRSSRETQYF. This chain uses TRBV6-2 or TRBV6-3 with TRBJ2-5; D not resolved. The CDR3 has 15 amino acids. Germline V gene sequence: CDR1 MNHEY, CDR2 SVGEGT. V lost 0 bases to trimming and J lost 5 bases, with 13 bases between them.

V usage is TRBV28 and J usage is TRBJ2-3; 7 bases agree with TRBD1. The V and J ends lost 6 bases and 0 bases, in that order; junction bases with no gene match: 6. Per the germline V gene, CDR1 is MDHEN and CDR2 is SYDVKM. This CDR3 is 15 amino acids long. DNA for the CDR3: TGTGCCAGCAGGGGACAGTCGTCTAGCACAGATACGCAGTATTTT. Protein product: CASRGQSSSTDTQYF.

The V gene is TRBV10-3, the J gene TRBJ1-2, with D possibly TRBD1 on 6 matching bases. The CDR3 is 14 amino acids. The germline V gene encodes CDR1 ENHRY and CDR2 SYGVKD. Trimming shortened V by 7 bases and J by 3 bases, and 15 bases separated the two germline ends. The CDR3 nucleotides are TGTGCCATCAAGGCGGACAGCTTCCACTATGGCTACACCTTC. Translation: CAIKADSFHYGYTF.

The rearrangement uses TRBV5-4 and TRBJ1-1; 12 bases map to TRBD1. This CDR3 is 17 amino acids long. Germline-derived CDR1 and CDR2 are SGHNT and YYREEE (reference sequence). The junction had 8 bases not matched to a gene; V was cut back by 4 bases and J by 1 base. The chain's CDR3 is CASSPSGQGAWNTEAFF. Here the CDR3 DNA reads TGTGCCAGCAGCCCTTCGGGACAGGGGGCATGGAACACTGAAGCTTTCTTT.

This chain connects TRBV19 to TRBJ1-2; D is ambiguous. This CDR3 comprises 11 residues. Trimming removed 6 bases from V and 7 bases from J, with 9 bases in between. Germline values: CDR1 LNHDA, CDR2 SQIVND (reference sequence). CDR3 in amino acids: CASREDTGYTF. The CDR3 DNA follows: TGTGCCAGTAGGGAAGACACTGGCTACACCTTC.

V and J are TRBV12-2 and TRBJ2-5; whether TRBD1, the table's D call, matches the DNA was not checked. TRBV12-2 is reported as a pseudogene. There are 13 residues in the CDR3. DNA of the CDR3: TGTGCAAGTCGCTTCTTCAGGGAAGAGACCCAGTACTTC. It encodes CASRFFREETQYF.

This chain links TRBV27 with TRBJ1-3; the match to TRBD1 covers 12 bases. Germline values: CDR1 MNHEY, CDR2 SMNVEV (reference sequence). This CDR3 is 17 amino acids long. J gave up 3 bases and V 4 bases, and 7 bases lay outside the gene matches. The CDR3 loop is CASSSPGQGALGNTIYF. In DNA, the CDR3 is TGTGCCAGCAGTTCTCCGGGACAGGGGGCGCTTGGAAACACCATATATTTT.

The gene calls are TRBV15 and TRBJ1-6, with a tentative D call TRBD1 (5 bases). Germline CDR1 reads LNHNV; CDR2 reads YYDKDF (reference sequence). Between the trimmed V and J ends, which lost 1 base and 8 bases, there was a span of 18 bases. CDR3 length: 17 residues. In DNA, the CDR3 is TGTGCCACCAGCAGAGCGGGACTGGGCCCTGTGCATTCACCCCTCCACTTT. It translates to CATSRAGLGPVHSPLHF.

V usage is TRBV29-1 and J usage is TRBJ2-1, with TRBD2 identical over 12 bases. Germline CDR1 is SQVTM and CDR2 is ANQGSEA. Trimming removed 7 bases from V and 7 bases from J; junction bases left unmatched: 8. The CDR3 is 14 residues long. DNA of the CDR3: TGCAGCGGGGTACTAGCGGGAGGTGGGAATGAGCAGTTCTTC. This codes for CSGVLAGGGNEQFF.